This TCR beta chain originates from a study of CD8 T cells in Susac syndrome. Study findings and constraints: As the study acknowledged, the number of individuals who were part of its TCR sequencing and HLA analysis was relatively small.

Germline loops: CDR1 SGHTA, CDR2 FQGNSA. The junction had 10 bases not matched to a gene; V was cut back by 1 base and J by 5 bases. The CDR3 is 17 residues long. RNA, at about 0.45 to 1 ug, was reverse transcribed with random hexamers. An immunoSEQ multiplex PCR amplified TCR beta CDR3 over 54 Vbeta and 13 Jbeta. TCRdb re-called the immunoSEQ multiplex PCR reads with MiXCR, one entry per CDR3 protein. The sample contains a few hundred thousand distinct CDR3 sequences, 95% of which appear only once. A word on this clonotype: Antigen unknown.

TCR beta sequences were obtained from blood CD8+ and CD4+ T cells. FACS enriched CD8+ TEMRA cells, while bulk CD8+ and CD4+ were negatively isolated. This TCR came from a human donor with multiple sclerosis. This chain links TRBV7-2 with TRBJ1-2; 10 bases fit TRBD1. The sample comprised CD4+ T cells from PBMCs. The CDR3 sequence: CASSLGFVWTGGYGYTF. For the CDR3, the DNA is TGTGCCAGCAGCTTAGGTTTTGTGTGGACAGGGGGATATGGCTACACCTTC.